The clone carrying this T cell receptor beta chain was observed at least ten times. Its antigen is not known. TCRdb fed the reads into MiXCR, producing one record per CDR3 protein. The sample yields 700,000 to 900,000 distinct CDR3 sequences, approximately 32% seen once. This specimen comes from a study of T cell repertoires in cytomegalovirus infection. Study-wide background: The study used recently identified HLA-C-restricted and well-studied HLA-B-restricted CMV epitopes. Public TCR beta signatures indicated both CMV infection and matching HLA type. Study-wide results and caveats: Totalled public TCR beta family frequency picked out people who carried CMV plus the relevant HLA. The ex vivo response was dominated by HLA-C-restricted CMV-specific TCR beta clonotypes.

The length of the CDR3 is 16 residues. From germline, CDR1 is SGHTA and CDR2 FQGNSA. V lost 1 base and J lost 4; bases outside the gene matches: 5. This chain joins TRBV7-2 and TRBJ2-1; the match to TRBD1 covers 9 bases. The sequence was collected from a human donor in good health (CMV status not recorded). Some clones in this sample may be carry-over from other donors' samples. Sequencing was performed on cultured CD8+ T cells from PBMCs, taken from culture after CMV antigen stimulation. CDR3 amino acids: CASSLVLQGAYNEQFF. CDR3 DNA sequence: TGTGCCAGCAGCTTAGTTCTACAGGGGGCTTACAATGAGCAGTTCTTC.